These 24 T cell receptor beta chains originate from one sample sequenced in a study of beta chain features in type 1 diabetes. Isolated RNA was reverse transcribed in full, so expressed TCRB transcripts were sequenced. The protocol was immunoSEQ multiplex PCR, while the TCRdb copy is restricted to in-frame clones and leaves out a portion. This table has 900,000 or so clones, roughly a sixth appearing once. The sequenced material came from naive CD4+ T cells from blood. The receptors stem from a woman aged 18-29 years in good health.

This clone was seen more than once but under ten times. The junction does not match germline at one end; this may be a read error. The J gene is TRBJ1-4, the V gene TRBV20-1; D unresolved. Germline-derived CDR1 and CDR2 are DFQATT and SNEGSKA (reference sequence). CDR3 length: 11 amino acids. This CDR3 is CSARVKGLLVF. Here the CDR3 DNA reads TGCAGTGCTAGAGTAAAAGGGTTATTGGTTTTT.

This clone was recorded at least ten times. The chain joins TRBV21-1 to TRBJ1-1; the D segment call TRBD1 is taken from the table without a DNA check. TRBV21-1 counts as a pseudogene. The CDR3 is 15 amino acids. The CDR3 spells CASSKGAGVITEAFF. The CDR3 bases are TGTGCCAGCAGCAAAGGAGCAGGGGTCATCACTGAAGCTTTCTTT.

Only a few counts were recorded for this clone. The chain uses TRBV7-9 and TRBJ2-7; D is uncertain. V was pared by 1 base and J by 0 bases, with 7 bases between. The CDR3 runs to 14 residues. The V gene's germline CDR1 is SEHNR and CDR2 FQNEAQ (reference sequence). The CDR3 here is CASSLEVSSYEQYF. CDR3 sequence (DNA): TGTGCCAGCAGCTTAGAGGTGAGCTCCTACGAGCAGTACTTC. Full variable domain (rest looked up from reference TRBV7-9 and TRBJ2-7): DTGVSQNPRHKITKRGQNVTFRCDPISEHNRLYWYRQTLGQGPEFLTYFQNEAQLEKSRLLSDRFSAERPKGSFSTLEIQRTEQGDSAMYLCASSLEVSSYEQYFGPGTRLTVT.

This rearrangement joins TRBV6-6 to TRBJ1-3; 7 bases map to TRBD1. The CDR3 runs to 16 residues. Germline lookup yields CDR1 MNHNY and CDR2 SVGAGI (reference sequence). V gave up 8 bases and J gave up 1 base; unmatched junction bases: 11. The CDR3: CASGPAGDRSGNTIYF. CDR3 nucleotides: TGTGCCAGCGGACCTGCAGGGGACAGATCTGGAAACACCATATATTTT.

The genes are TRBV11-2 and TRBJ2-7, with D tentatively TRBD2 (6 bases). Germline loops: CDR1 SGHAT, CDR2 FQNNGV. Trimming removed 2 bases at V and 5 bases at J, with 10 bases between. The CDR3 extends over 13 amino acids. CDR3 in amino acids: CASSLNRGNEQYF. CDR3 in DNA: TGTGCCAGCAGCTTAAATCGGGGGAACGAGCAGTACTTC.

This clone was seen a handful of times. This sequence joins TRBV7-9 and TRBJ2-7, with a tentative D call TRBD1 (6 bases). This CDR3 has 14 amino acids. Germline assignment: CDR1 SEHNR and CDR2 FQNEAQ (reference sequence). V dropped 1 base and J dropped 3 bases, with 10 bases sitting between them. The CDR3 region is CASSLEGTFYEQYF. As DNA, the CDR3 is TGTGCCAGCAGCTTAGAGGGGACATTCTACGAGCAGTACTTC.

This clone was seen a few times. The genes are TRBV19 and TRBJ1-1, with a possible D match to TRBD1 (5 bases). V dropped 5 bases and J dropped 0 bases, with 16 bases sitting between them. The V gene's germline CDR1 is LNHDA and CDR2 SQIVND (reference sequence). The CDR3 loop spans 16 amino acids. CDR3 DNA sequence: TGTGCCAGTAGTCCTCCAAGGGGCGTAATGAACACTGAAGCTTTCTTT. It translates to CASSPPRGVMNTEAFF.

Concerning this clone: Other DNA sequences of this sample code for an identical CDR3. J is TRBJ2-1 and V is TRBV28; D remains unclear. The germline gives CDR1 MDHEN, CDR2 SYDVKM. The CDR3 has 12 amino acids. Between the trimmed V and J ends, which lost 7 bases and 1 base, there was a span of 5 bases. The CDR3 reads CASTTSYNEQFF. The CDR3 DNA reads TGTGCCAGCACTACATCCTACAATGAGCAGTTCTTC.

The V and J genes are TRBV5-5 and TRBJ2-7, with unresolved D. This CDR3 contains 14 residues. Germline V lookup: CDR1 SGHKS, CDR2 YYEKEE (reference sequence). Trimming shortened V by 1 base and J by 0 bases, and 8 bases separated the two germline ends. The CDR3, as DNA: TGTGCCAGCAGCTTGTATGGGGACTCCTACGAGCAGTACTTC. This sequence encodes CASSLYGDSYEQYF.

The V call is TRBV9, the J call TRBJ2-5; unclear D gene. Germline V gene lookup returns CDR1 SGDLS and CDR2 YYNGEE. The CDR3 contains 13 residues. V dropped 0 bases and J dropped 3 bases, with 6 bases sitting between them. In nucleotides, the CDR3 is TGTGCCAGCAGCGTAGCAGTAGAAGAGACCCAGTACTTC. Amino acid sequence: CASSVAVEETQYF.

In its sample, this clone was seen a few times. Relative to the germline gene, one junction end is altered; a read error may explain this. This chain uses TRBV5-8 with TRBJ2-7, with a weak D call TRBD2 (5 bases). The germline V gene encodes CDR1 SGHTS and CDR2 YDEGEE. The CDR3 contains 15 residues. CDR3 in DNA: TGCGCCAGCAGCCACGGGGTAGCTGCGGACTACGAGCAGTACTTC. It is translated as CASSHGVAADYEQYF. Full variable domain (missing parts from reference TRBV5-8 and TRBJ2-7): EAGVTQSPTHLIKTRGQQATLRCSPISGHTSVYWYQQALGLGLQFLLWYDEGEERNRGNFPPRFSGRQFPNYSSELNVNALELEDSALYLCASSHGVAADYEQYFGPGTRLTVT.

The chain recombines TRBV5-5 with TRBJ1-2; no clear D. Germline loops: CDR1 SGHKS, CDR2 YYEKEE (reference sequence). The CDR3 is 13 amino acids. V was pared by 0 bases and J by 2 bases, with 5 bases between. The CDR3 nucleotides are TGTGCCAGCAGCTTGGGTCAGAACTATGGCTACACCTTC. The encoded protein is CASSLGQNYGYTF.

This clone has only a few counts. The chain combines TRBV5-1 with TRBJ2-3; D is unclear. This CDR3 is built from 15 residues. V was clipped by 2 bases and J by 2 bases, with 12 bases between them. Per the germline V gene, CDR1 is SGHRS and CDR2 is YFSETQ. The CDR3 loop is CASSFRAGDTDTQYF. In DNA, the CDR3 is TGCGCCAGCAGCTTTCGAGCTGGGGACACAGATACGCAGTATTTT.

In DNA, the CDR3 is TGTGCCAGCAGCGTTGATATGGGGGATCAGCCCCAGCATTTT. It encodes CASSVDMGDQPQHF. The V gene is TRBV9, the J gene TRBJ1-5; a weak D match, TRBD1 (5 bases). V lost 2 bases and J 5 bases, leaving 11 bases between the germline ends. This CDR3 comprises 14 residues. Germline-derived CDR1 and CDR2 are SGDLS and YYNGEE.

The chain uses TRBV7-9 and TRBJ1-2; TRBD1 aligns across 7 bases. Germline V CDR1 and CDR2: SEHNR, FQNEAQ (reference sequence). This CDR3 region has 14 residues. J lost 3 bases, V lost 5 bases, and 6 bases had no gene match. CDR3 residues: CASSRRDRYYGYTF. Written as DNA, the CDR3 is TGTGCCAGCAGCCGCAGGGACAGATACTATGGCTACACCTTC.

J is TRBJ1-3 and V is TRBV5-5; no definite D call. CDR1 is SGHKS, CDR2 YYEKEE, per germline (reference sequence). The germline V and J ends were trimmed by 0 bases and 16 bases, with 17 bases remaining between them. CDR3 size: 13 residues. The CDR3 loop is CASSLDSIGILYF. In nucleotides, the CDR3 is TGTGCCAGCAGCTTGGACTCAATCGGTATTTTGTATTTT.

V is TRBV28 and J is TRBJ2-2; tentatively, D is TRBD2 (7 bases). CDR3 length: 16 residues. Germline CDR1 MDHEN, CDR2 SYDVKM. With 4 bases removed from V and 3 bases from J, the gap between germline ends came to 15 bases. The CDR3 bases are TGTGCCAGCAGTTCCTGGGGGGGCCCCGACACCGGGGAGCTGTTTTTT. It is translated as CASSSWGGPDTGELFF.

V is TRBV19 and J is TRBJ2-5, with 13 nucleotides matching TRBD2. Trimming at V came to 9 bases and at J to 8 bases, leaving 6 bases not matched to a gene. This CDR3 has 13 residues. Germline V gene data show CDR1 as LNHDA and CDR2 as SQIVND (reference sequence). Here the CDR3 reads CARVGLAGVTQYF. CDR3 bases: TGTGCCAGGGTTGGACTAGCGGGAGTTACCCAGTACTTC.

The chain carries TRBV7-6 and TRBJ2-7; 9 bases align to TRBD2. The CDR3 runs to 13 residues. Germline loops: CDR1 SGHVS, CDR2 FNYEAQ. The trim removed 4 bases at V and 6 bases at J, leaving 4 bases unmatched. CDR3 coding DNA: TGTGCCAGCAGCTCTAGCGGGATATCCGAGCAGTACTTC. This sequence encodes CASSSSGISEQYF.

The gene calls are TRBV27 and TRBJ2-7, with D perhaps TRBD1 (6 bases). Trimming left V 5 bases short and J 0 bases short, with 17 bases between. This CDR3 has 16 amino acids. CDR1 and CDR2 (germline): MNHEY, SMNVEV (reference sequence). CDR3 sequence reads: CASSPGRGYSSYEQYF. CDR3 bases: TGTGCCAGCAGTCCCGGTAGGGGGTATTCCTCCTACGAGCAGTACTTC.

The chain employs TRBV5-1 and TRBJ2-1; 9 bases are a match to TRBD2. This CDR3 has 15 residues. Germline CDR1 and CDR2: SGHRS and YFSETQ. Losses at the gene ends were 4 bases for V and 6 bases for J; bases not matched to a gene: 8. The DNA of the CDR3 is TGCGCCAGCAGCCTGGGGGGGACTAGCCTCAATGAGCAGTTCTTC. This codes for CASSLGGTSLNEQFF.

In DNA, the CDR3 is TGTGCCAGCAGCTTGGAAGCGGGAGGGCCCACAGATACGCAGTATTTT. Its protein product is CASSLEAGGPTDTQYF. V and J are TRBV5-5 and TRBJ2-3; 10 positions agree with TRBD2. V shed 0 bases, J shed 2 bases, and the junction held 3 bases outside the gene matches. Germline V lookup: CDR1 SGHKS, CDR2 YYEKEE (reference sequence). The CDR3 spans 16 residues.

This clone has only a few counts. This chain joins TRBV14 and TRBJ2-3, with 7 positions matching TRBD1. Trimming took 3 bases from V and 8 from J; bases not matched to a gene: 8. The CDR3 spans 14 residues. Germline V gives CDR1 SGHDN, CDR2 FVKESK. The CDR3 is CASSHMTGKSTQYF. The CDR3 DNA reads as TGTGCCAGCAGCCATATGACAGGGAAGTCTACGCAGTATTTT. The whole variable domain, filled in from reference TRBV14 and TRBJ2-3, reads EAGVTQFPSHSVIEKGQTVTLRCDPISGHDNLYWYRRVMGKEIKFLLHFVKESKQDESGMPNNRFLAERTGGTYSTLKVQPAELEDSGVYFCASSHMTGKSTQYFGPGTRLTVL.

Details on this clone: This specimen includes other DNA sequences encoding the same CDR3. The chain couples TRBV19 to TRBJ1-5; D may be TRBD1 (5 bases). CDR1 and CDR2 (germline): LNHDA, SQIVND (reference sequence). The CDR3 has 14 residues. The V end was cut by 7 bases, the J end by 1 base, with 11 bases between. The CDR3 is CASTLRDSNQPQHF. CDR3 DNA: TGTGCCAGTACCCTCCGGGACAGCAATCAGCCCCAGCATTTT.